This T cell receptor beta chain was recovered during a study of blood T cell repertoires in COVID-19. Across the whole study: Sample material is recorded as cDNA or gDNA derived from T cells, B-cell-depleted T cells, or PBMCs.

Per the original methods: Counts of nucleated cells, estimated from reference gene primer amplification, were obtained. The assay was immunoSEQ multiplex PCR, and TCRdb's table has in-frame clones only and misses some. The V and J calls and the clone size are those of that table, but D and trimming were determined from the DNA. The table includes roughly 400,000 clones, approximately 87% detected once. This clone was counted only a few times. Germline-derived CDR1 and CDR2 are ENHRY and SYGVKD. There are 13 residues in the CDR3. The V gene lost 4 bases and the J gene lost 4 bases, with 8 bases spanning the gap. All enrollees were roughly 18 to 89 years old and from some 24 US areas. Recovered status applied to Cohort 3 donors who had two consecutive negative PCRs. It also applied to those with clearance or with symptom resolution.

Sequencing input: PBMCs or T cells enriched from blood (not recorded which). The receptor was isolated from a woman aged 50 to 60 who had recovered from COVID-19. The chain carries TRBV10-3 and TRBJ1-5; a weak D match, TRBD1 (6 bases). The CDR3 sequence: CAISGQGNQPQHF. CDR3 nucleotide sequence: TGTGCCATCAGTGGTCAGGGGAATCAGCCCCAGCATTTT.